This T cell receptor (beta chain) was captured by sequencing in a study of glioma-infiltrating T cells. Study-wide results and caveats: Non-neoplastic patients had below-expected tissue-blood divergence, while all gliomas exceeded expectation. CDR3 overlap between tissue and blood was very small.

V was trimmed by 6 bases and J by 3 bases, leaving 15 bases between them. The CDR3 has 15 amino acids. CDR1 is MNHEY, CDR2 SVGEGT, per germline. On this clonotype: Its antigen is not identified.

TCR alpha and beta CDR3 regions were amplified from RNA using iRepertoire nested multiplex PCR. One-step reverse transcription and amplification started from approximately 100-400 ng of tissue mRNA or PBMC total RNA. TCRdb reanalysed the multiplex PCR reads using MiXCR and keeps one entry per CDR3 protein. The sample yields more than 9,000 distinct CDR3 sequences, approximately 58% seen once. Sample: glioma tissue, nonneoplastic brain tissue, or PBMCs (not recorded which). This TCR was sampled from a human donor with low-grade glioma or glioblastoma, undergoing nonglioma brain surgery, or in good health (not recorded which). The chain joins TRBV6-2 or TRBV6-3 to TRBJ2-1; D is unresolved. The CDR3 bases are TGTGCCAGCAGACCTTTTGGCCTTGTCTACAATGAGCAGTTCTTC. Translating gives CASRPFGLVYNEQFF.